This T cell receptor beta chain was sequenced for a study of T cell repertoires in cytomegalovirus infection. Regarding this clonotype: Its matching antigen is unknown.

General observations from the study: Ex vivo, HLA-C-restricted CMV-specific TCR beta clonotypes prevailed over the rest of the response. Cumulative public TCR beta family frequency identified carriers of CMV plus the relevant HLA.

MiXCR was run by TCRdb on the reads, yielding one entry per CDR3 protein. The data contain around 330,000 distinct CDR3 sequences, roughly 16% of them singletons. Trimming shortened V by 0 bases and J by 0 bases, and 8 bases separated the two germline ends. CDR3 length equals 16 residues. Germline V CDR1 and CDR2: LNHNV, YYDKDF (reference sequence). The sample comprised PBMCs. The V gene is TRBV15, the J gene TRBJ1-4; D remains ambiguous. The receptor comes from a human donor in good health (CMV status not recorded). Some clones in this sample may be carry-over from other donors' samples. CDR3 bases: TGTGCCACCAGCAGAGAACAATTCTCAACTAATGAAAAACTGTTTTTT. Translated, it gives CATSREQFSTNEKLFF.